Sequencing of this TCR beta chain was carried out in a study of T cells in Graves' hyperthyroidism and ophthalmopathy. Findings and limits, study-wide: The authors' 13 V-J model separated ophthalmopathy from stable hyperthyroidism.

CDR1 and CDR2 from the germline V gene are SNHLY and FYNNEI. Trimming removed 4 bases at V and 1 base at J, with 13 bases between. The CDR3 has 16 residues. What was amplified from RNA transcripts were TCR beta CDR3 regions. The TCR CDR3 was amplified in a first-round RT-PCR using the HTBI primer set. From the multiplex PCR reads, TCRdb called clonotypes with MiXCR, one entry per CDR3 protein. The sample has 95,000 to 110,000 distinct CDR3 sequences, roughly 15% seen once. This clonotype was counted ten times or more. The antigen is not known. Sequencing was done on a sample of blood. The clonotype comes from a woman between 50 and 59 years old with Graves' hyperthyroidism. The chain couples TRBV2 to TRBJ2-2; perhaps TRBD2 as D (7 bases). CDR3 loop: CASSGRAGQNTGELFF. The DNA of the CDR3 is TGTGCCAGCAGTGGGCGAGCGGGACAGAACACCGGGGAGCTGTTTTTT. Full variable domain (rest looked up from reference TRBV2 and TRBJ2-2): EPEVTQTPSHQVTQMGQEVILRCVPISNHLYFYWYRQILGQKVEFLVSFYNNEISEKSEIFDDQFSVERPDGSNFTLKIRSTKLEDSAMYFCASSGRAGQNTGELFFGEGSRLTVL.